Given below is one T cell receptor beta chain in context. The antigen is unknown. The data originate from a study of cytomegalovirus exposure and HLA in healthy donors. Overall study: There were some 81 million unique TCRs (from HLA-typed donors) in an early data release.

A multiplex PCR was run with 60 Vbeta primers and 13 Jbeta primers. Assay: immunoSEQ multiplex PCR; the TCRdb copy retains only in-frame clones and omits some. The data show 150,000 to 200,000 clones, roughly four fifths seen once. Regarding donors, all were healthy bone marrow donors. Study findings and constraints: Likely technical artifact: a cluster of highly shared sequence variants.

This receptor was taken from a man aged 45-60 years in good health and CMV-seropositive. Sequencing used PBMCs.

The CDR3 here is CASSWGRSNQPQHF. In nucleotides, the CDR3 is TGTGCCAGTAGTTGGGGGCGTAGCAATCAGCCCCAGCATTTT. V gene TRBV19 combines with J gene TRBJ1-5, with a tentative D call TRBD1 (6 bases). V gave up 5 bases and J gave up 0 bases, with 8 bases separating them. Germline loops: CDR1 LNHDA, CDR2 SQIVND (reference sequence). This CDR3 has 14 amino acids.